The subject of this entry is one T cell receptor beta chain. The source of the sample is a study of blood T cell repertoires in COVID-19. Study information: The samples span acute and convalescent COVID-19 from the United States, Italy and Spain. The cDNA or gDNA used as material had been derived from T cells, B-cell-depleted T cells, or PBMCs.

Germline CDR1 is SSHAT and CDR2 is FNYEAQ (reference sequence). The J segment lost 1 base and the V segment lost 1 base, leaving 2 bases of the junction unmatched. The CDR3 loop spans 15 amino acids. Authors' analysis steps: Reference gene primer amplification gave nucleated cell count estimates. The method was immunoSEQ multiplex PCR; TCRdb's version includes in-frame clones alone and lacks a portion of them. V, J and clone size were drawn from that table, and D and trimming were deduced from the DNA. The sample lists under 200,000 clones, 80% seen once, with 6% to 7.5% in the top ten. This receptor was identified in a man between 65 and 85 years old with active or convalescent COVID-19. The chain couples TRBV7-7 to TRBJ2-5; TRBD2 aligns across 8 bases. Sequencing input: peripheral blood. CDR3 DNA sequence: TGTGCCAGCAGCTTAGGCGGGGGGCTCCAAGAGACCCAGTACTTC. This gives the protein CASSLGGGLQETQYF.